Below are 19 T cell receptor beta chains sequenced from a single sample in a study of control samples from healthy donors and cancer patients. Assay used: immunoSEQ multiplex PCR; TCRdb lists only in-frame clones, some missing. The sample has around 200,000 clones; 85% to 95% are singletons. The specimen was blood. Receptors originate from a man younger than 35 in good health.

The rearrangement links TRBV5-4 to TRBJ2-3, with 12 bases identical to TRBD2. Germline lookup yields CDR1 SGHNT and CDR2 YYREEE (reference sequence). V shed 0 bases and J 5 bases; nucleotides not matched to a gene: 4. This CDR3 has 16 amino acids. The CDR3, as DNA: TGTGCCAGCAGCTTGGCTAGCGGGGGGGCTAGAGATACGCAGTATTTT. Translation: CASSLASGGARDTQYF.

The chain uses TRBV2 and TRBJ2-7; 7 bases align to TRBD1. Germline assignment: CDR1 SNHLY and CDR2 FYNNEI. The V segment lost 1 base and the J segment 4 bases; nucleotides outside the gene matches: 4. This CDR3 comprises 14 residues. The chain's CDR3 is CASSEVDRAYEQYF. The CDR3 region has the DNA TGTGCCAGCAGTGAAGTAGACAGGGCGTACGAGCAGTACTTC.

This chain uses TRBV4-1 with TRBJ2-5; 9 bases match TRBD1. This CDR3 contains 16 residues. Germline V gene data show CDR1 as MGHRA and CDR2 as YSYEKL. The J segment lost 4 bases and the V segment lost 1 base, leaving 7 bases of the junction unmatched. The CDR3 reads CASSQVGGQGRETQYF. The CDR3 nucleotides are TGCGCCAGCAGCCAAGTCGGGGGACAGGGACGAGAGACCCAGTACTTC.

The rearrangement links TRBV7-3 to TRBJ2-3, with a weak D call TRBD1 (6 bases). CDR1 SGHTA and CDR2 FQGTGA come from the germline V gene. This CDR3 contains 16 residues. The ends were cut back, 2 bases at V and 5 bases at J, with 17 bases in the middle. Here the CDR3 DNA reads TGTGCCAGCAGCTTATTCGGGGAGACGGGACAAGATACGCAGTATTTT. Its protein is CASSLFGETGQDTQYF.

The chain recombines TRBV6-2 or TRBV6-3 with TRBJ1-3; no firm D call. Germline V gives CDR1 MNHEY, CDR2 SVGEGT. There are 16 residues in the CDR3. V lost 6 bases and J lost 0, with 15 bases in between. The chain's CDR3 is CASSPPKGISGNTIYF. Written as DNA, the CDR3 is TGTGCCAGCAGCCCCCCAAAGGGTATCTCTGGAAACACCATATATTTT.

This chain connects TRBV3-1 (or the pseudogene TRBV3-2) to TRBJ1-1, with 7 bases identical to TRBD1. CDR1 and CDR2 from the germline V gene are LGHDT and YNNKEL (reference sequence). J gave up 11 bases and V 5 bases, and 8 bases lay outside the gene matches. CDR3 length equals 12 residues. The CDR3 DNA reads as TGTGCCAGCAGCTTCAGGGGGAGATGGGCTTTCTTT. Translation: CASSFRGRWAFF.

This chain connects TRBV5-1 to TRBJ2-5; D ambiguous. Between the trimmed V and J ends, which lost 2 bases and 1 base, there was a span of 12 bases. CDR1 is SGHRS, CDR2 YFSETQ, per germline. The CDR3 has 15 amino acids. The CDR3 is CASSFSLNPQETQYF. In DNA form, the CDR3 reads TGCGCCAGCAGCTTCAGCCTAAACCCCCAAGAGACCCAGTACTTC.

This clone is a singleton in its sample. The CDR3 sequence: CAISDMSSKSNTGELFF. CDR3 in DNA: TGTGCCATCAGTGATATGAGCTCAAAGTCGAACACCGGGGAGCTGTTTTTT. The rearrangement links TRBV10-3 to TRBJ2-2; no reliable D call. The CDR3 length is 17 residues. The ends were cut back, 3 bases at V and 0 bases at J, with 14 bases in the middle. The germline V gene has CDR1 ENHRY and CDR2 SYGVKD.

With regard to this clone: Other DNA sequences in this sample translate to the same CDR3. This chain links TRBV9 with TRBJ1-3; TRBD1 might be the D (5 bases). CDR3 length: 13 residues. With 3 bases removed from V and 1 base from J, the gap between germline ends came to 5 bases. The germline V gene encodes CDR1 SGDLS and CDR2 YYNGEE. CDR3 in amino acids: CASSGGSGNTIYF. The CDR3 region has the DNA TGTGCCAGCAGCGGGGGGTCTGGAAACACCATATATTTT.

The V gene is TRBV18, the J gene TRBJ2-2; TRBD1 is a possible D gene (5 bases). This CDR3 is built from 16 residues. Germline values: CDR1 KGHSH, CDR2 LQKENI. V was cut by 2 bases and J by 4 bases, with 14 bases left in between. CDR3 nucleotides: TGTGCCAGCTCACCAATCGTCCAGGGCGGCACCGGGGAGCTGTTTTTT. This encodes CASSPIVQGGTGELFF.

CDR3 region: CAWRGLSDGSPLHF. The CDR3 region has the DNA TGTGCCTGGCGCGGACTGTCCGATGGTTCACCCCTCCACTTT. The chain combines TRBV30 with TRBJ1-6; D uncertain. V was clipped by 5 bases and J by 9 bases, with 17 bases between them. The CDR3 spans 14 residues. CDR1 is GTSNPN, CDR2 SVGIG, per germline (reference sequence).

The J gene is TRBJ2-4, the V gene TRBV4-2; D remains unclear. The CDR3 is 14 amino acids. With 3 bases removed from V and 0 bases from J, the gap between germline ends came to 6 bases. Per germline, CDR1 LGHNA and CDR2 YNFKEQ. The DNA of the CDR3 is TGTGCCAGCAGCCAGACTCTAGCCAAAAACATTCAGTACTTC. It codes for CASSQTLAKNIQYF.

J is TRBJ2-7 and V is TRBV6-5, with TRBD1 matching 8 bases. With 0 bases clipped from V and 5 bases from J, the junction kept 6 bases outside the gene matches. Germline CDR1 reads MNHEY; CDR2 reads SVGAGI. The CDR3 is 15 amino acids. The CDR3 nucleotides are TGTGCCAGCAGTTACTCCAGGGGGCAAAGTAACGAGCAGTACTTC. Translated: CASSYSRGQSNEQYF.

V is TRBV18 and J is TRBJ1-1; D not resolved. CDR1 KGHSH and CDR2 LQKENI come from the germline V gene. V lost 8 bases to trimming and J lost 2 bases, with 12 bases between them. The CDR3 extends over 13 amino acids. The CDR3 reads CASRRSLNTEAFF. CDR3 sequence (DNA): TGTGCCAGCCGACGGTCGTTAAACACTGAAGCTTTCTTT.

The chain is built from TRBV28 and TRBJ1-2; tentative D call: TRBD1 (5 bases). Trimming stripped 5 bases from V and 3 bases from J, with 16 bases between. The CDR3 sequence is 15 residues long. The germline gives CDR1 MDHEN, CDR2 SYDVKM. The CDR3 DNA is TGTGCCAGCAGTCGCCCGGGACTGATTTACTATGGCTACACCTTC. Amino acid sequence: CASSRPGLIYYGYTF.

The rearrangement joins TRBV7-3 to TRBJ2-2; D call uncertain. Trimming removed 5 bases at V and 4 bases at J, with 11 bases between. The CDR3 has 14 amino acids. Germline-derived CDR1 and CDR2 are SGHTA and FQGTGA. CDR3 protein: CASSPGSITGELFF. Here the CDR3 DNA reads TGTGCCAGCAGCCCCGGGTCAATCACCGGGGAGCTGTTTTTT. The full variable domain, rest sourced from reference TRBV7-3 and TRBJ2-2, is GAGVSQTPSNKVTEKGKYVELRCDPISGHTALYWYRQSLGQGPEFLIYFQGTGAADDSGLPNDRFFAVRPEGSVSTLKIQRTERGDSAVYLCASSPGSITGELFFGEGSRLTVL.

CDR3: CASSWLGGFDSYEQYF. CDR3 DNA sequence: TGCGCCAGCAGCTGGTTAGGGGGGTTCGACTCCTACGAGCAGTACTTC. The chain is built from TRBV5-1 and TRBJ2-7; the D gene could be TRBD1 or TRBD2 (6 bases each). This CDR3 is 16 amino acids long. Germline CDR1 reads SGHRS; CDR2 reads YFSETQ. With 3 bases removed from V and 0 bases from J, the gap between germline ends came to 16 bases.

The rearrangement links TRBV24-1 to TRBJ2-1, with 10 bases lining up with TRBD1. J lost 8 bases, V lost 4 bases, and 10 bases had no gene match. The CDR3 consists of 16 residues. Germline CDR1 KGHDR, CDR2 SFDVKD. The DNA for the CDR3 is TGTGCCACCAGTGACCCCGGGACAGGGGTCACGCATGAGCAGTTCTTC. This encodes CATSDPGTGVTHEQFF.

V and J are TRBV9 and TRBJ2-7; D is undetermined. Germline V gene sequence: CDR1 SGDLS, CDR2 YYNGEE. CDR3 length equals 12 residues. Trimming cost V 0 bases and J 3 bases, with 4 bases left between them. As DNA, the CDR3 is TGTGCCAGCAGCGTAGCTAGCTACGAGCAGTACTTC. Amino acids: CASSVASYEQYF.